This TCR beta chain is from a study of Tregs in tolerant kidney transplant recipients. Data came from immunoSEQ multiplex PCR; TCRdb stores just in-frame clones and leaves some out. The specimen's table records about 33,000 clones. The study's findings and limits: Activated donor B cell expansion appeared to reveal the most relevant donor-specific TCRbeta repertoire. Tolerant patients' donor-specific Tregs expanded beyond overall Tregs, suggesting antigen-driven growth.

V shed 1 base and J shed 0 bases, with 8 bases lying between them. CDR1 is SGHRS, CDR2 YFSETQ, per germline. The CDR3 has 15 amino acids. Thawed PBMCs were FACS-sorted into unstimulated CD4+CD25+CD127- regulatory T cells, CD4+CD25- non-regulatory cells, CD4 and CD8 cells. Turning to this clone: The antigen is undetermined. The observed sequence ends 3 residues before the CDR3 terminus, with the missing tail filled in from the germline J gene.

The source of this sequence is a human donor who received a combined kidney and bone marrow transplant. The chain employs TRBV5-1 and TRBJ1-5; D gene ambiguous. The source was CD8+ T cells from blood, collected before the transplant. The covered CDR3 bases are TGCGCCAGCAGCTTGTCAGGCTATAGCAATCAGCCC. This encodes CASSLSGYSNQP. In full, the CDR3 reads CASSLSGYSNQPQHF.